This TCR beta chain was obtained from a study of blood T cell repertoires in COVID-19. The repertoire was sequenced with immunoSEQ multiplex PCR; TCRdb's copy has only in-frame clones and lacks some. The sample has some 400,000 clones, around 91% seen once. V lost 5 bases to trimming and J lost 3 bases, with 9 bases between them. Germline V gene sequence: CDR1 KGHDR, CDR2 SFDVKD. CDR3 length: 13 amino acids. Cohort 3 recovered donors had two negative PCRs, clearance, or symptom resolution. The clonotype was recovered from a man aged 25-45 years who had recovered from COVID-19. V gene TRBV24-1 combines with J gene TRBJ1-1; a weak D match, TRBD1 (5 bases). The sample taken for sequencing was PBMCs or T cells enriched from blood (not recorded which). The chain's CDR3 is CATSGPGYTEAFF. In DNA, the CDR3 is TGTGCCACCAGTGGCCCAGGGTACACTGAAGCTTTCTTT.